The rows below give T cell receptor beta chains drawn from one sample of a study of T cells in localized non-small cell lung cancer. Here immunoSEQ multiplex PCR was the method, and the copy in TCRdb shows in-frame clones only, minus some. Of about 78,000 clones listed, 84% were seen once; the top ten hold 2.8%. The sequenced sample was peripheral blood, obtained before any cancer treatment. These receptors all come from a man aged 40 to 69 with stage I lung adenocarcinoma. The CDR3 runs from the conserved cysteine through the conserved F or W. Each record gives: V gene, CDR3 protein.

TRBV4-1,CASSPDTGWETQYF
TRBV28,CASSLFEGSSDGYTF
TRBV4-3,CASSHDLQGPQPQHF
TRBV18,CASSPLAGLFDEQYF
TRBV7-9,CASSLGDYYGYTF
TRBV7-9,CASSSGGDYSPLHF
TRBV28,CASSFLTNREQYF
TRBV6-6,CASSLAGNTGELFF
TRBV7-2,CASSLAAGGQETQYF
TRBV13,CASSLQEGPGTDTQYF
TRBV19,CASSIRQSRTSEQYF
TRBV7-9,CASSLSQISYEQYF
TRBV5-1,CASSSTGTYGYTF
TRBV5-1,CASRLAGGMSDEQYF
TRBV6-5,CASSNPGRGSYEQYF
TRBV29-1,CSVAEQLSGNTIYF
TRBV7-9,CASSLEWENRKGDEQFF
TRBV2,CASKVVGGNTGELFF
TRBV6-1,CASSDIGRGANYGYTF
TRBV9,CASSVPGELFF
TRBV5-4,CASSNEGTSGNNEQFF
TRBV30,CAWRSPGAGQPQHF